This TCR beta chain was profiled in a study of CXCR3-negative and CXCR3-positive naive CD8 T cells. Study information: Total TRB output reached 120 million to 150 million reads, about 1.5 +/- 0.3 million per library. Findings and caveats of the study: Compared with CXCR3-negative naive cells, CXCR3-positive naive cells showed more hydrophobic TRB CDR3s. The naive subsets expressed comparable surface CD5, and the authors inferred TCR strength from TRB CDR3 properties.

Triplicate sorting captured about 320,000 cells each from every CD8+ T cell subset. Naive CD8+ T lymphocytes were specified as CD45RO-CCR7+CD27+CD95-. Worth noting for this clonotype: The antigen is unknown.

Germline assignment: CDR1 SGHTA and CDR2 FQGTGA. The CDR3 has 15 residues. The authors prepared UMI-labeled TRB cDNA libraries by 5' RACE. From its re-call of the 5' RACE reads, TCRdb lists each CDR3 protein once, without DNA. In all, the sample yields about 98,000 distinct CDR3 sequences. Sequences were obtained from naive CXCR3+ CD8+ T cells from blood. Subset described: CD45RO-CCR7+CD27+CD95- naive CD8+ T cells expressing CXCR3 (TNR3+). The V gene is TRBV7-3, the J gene TRBJ2-5; the TRBD2 assignment by TCRdb is unverifiable without DNA. This TCR was sampled from a human donor in good health. Some clones in this sample may be carry-over from other donors' samples. The CDR3 loop is CASSQLAGGQETQYF.